This TCR beta chain was retrieved from a study of T cell responses to AZD1222 COVID-19 vaccine. General study findings and limits: Sampled repertoires all dated from after the peak T cell response. Donors were largely white British and mainly female; clonal diversity was possibly underestimated.

Regarding this clone: Its antigen is still unknown. The sample holds other DNA sequences that translate to the same CDR3.

Data came from immunoSEQ multiplex PCR; TCRdb stores just in-frame clones and leaves some out. The sample holds 100,000 to 150,000 clones, under 95% seen once. The CDR3 runs 11 residues. The V gene's germline CDR1 is SGHDT and CDR2 YYEEEE. V was pared by 2 bases and J by 4 bases, with 3 bases between. Sequenced material: peripheral blood, taken on day 0 of AZD1222 vaccination. The origin of this receptor is an adult in good health. This chain links TRBV5-6 with TRBJ2-5; D is ambiguous. The CDR3 spells CASSLSETQYF. CDR3 bases: TGTGCCAGCAGCTTATCAGAGACCCAGTACTTC. Full variable domain (missing parts from reference TRBV5-6 and TRBJ2-5): DAGVTQSPTHLIKTRGQQVTLRCSPKSGHDTVSWYQQALGQGPQFIFQYYEEEERQRGNFPDRFSGHQFPNYSSELNVNALLLGDSALYLCASSLSETQYFGPGTRLLVL.